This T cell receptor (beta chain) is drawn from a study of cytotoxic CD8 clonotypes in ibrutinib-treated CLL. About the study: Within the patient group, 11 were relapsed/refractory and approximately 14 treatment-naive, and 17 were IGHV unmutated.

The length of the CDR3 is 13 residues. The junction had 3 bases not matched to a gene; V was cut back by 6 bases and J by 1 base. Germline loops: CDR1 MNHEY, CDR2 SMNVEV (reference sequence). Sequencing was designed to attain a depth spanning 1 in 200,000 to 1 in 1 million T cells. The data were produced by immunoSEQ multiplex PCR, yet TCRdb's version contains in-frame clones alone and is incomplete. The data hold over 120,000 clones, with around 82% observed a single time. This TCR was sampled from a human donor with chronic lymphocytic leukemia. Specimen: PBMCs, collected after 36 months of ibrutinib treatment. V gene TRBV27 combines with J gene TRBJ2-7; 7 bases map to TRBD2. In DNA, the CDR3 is TGTGCCAGCAGGGCCGGGGGGTCCTACGAGCAGTACTTC. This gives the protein CASRAGGSYEQYF.